The next 17 T cell receptor beta chains were all read from a single sample in a study of vaccination and CD4 T cells after COVID-19 (dated by TCRdb to between 2021 and 2024). The time point label for this specimen denotes: late sampling 161 to 241 days after vaccination in a few convalescent patients. The library came from PCR. The reads were generated on an Illumina iSeq 100. The raw public data were reprocessed by TCRdb itself: fastp quality trimming at Q25, MiXCR clonotype calling, in-frame beta chains only. Rows with a matching CDR3 protein are joined into one entry that keeps the most common DNA and genes. In all, the sample holds 25,000 to 30,000 distinct CDR3 sequences, and about 54% of those were seen once. The top ten clones comprise 5.5% of the sample. This specimen was CD4+ T cells from blood, taken about 7 months after SARS-CoV-2 vaccination. The receptor source for this set is a human donor who had recovered from COVID-19.

This clonotype was observed a few times. CDR3 sequence (DNA): TGTGCCAGCAGCCGTAGCGGGAGTGAAACGCAGTATTTT. Translating gives CASSRSGSETQYF. This rearrangement joins TRBV7-3 to TRBJ2-3, with TRBD2 matching over 9 bases. Germline V gene sequence: CDR1 SGHTA, CDR2 FQGTGA. J lost 9 bases, V lost 5 bases, and 6 bases had no gene match. This CDR3 is 13 amino acids long. The full variable domain, completed using reference TRBV7-3 and TRBJ2-3, is GAGVSQTPSNKVTEKGKYVELRCDPISGHTALYWYRQSLGQGPEFLIYFQGTGAADDSGLPNDRFFAVRPEGSVSTLKIQRTERGDSAVYLCASSRSGSETQYFGPGTRLTVL.

This chain connects TRBV6-5 to TRBJ2-7; 9 bases are a match to TRBD2. CDR3 length: 15 residues. Germline V gene data show CDR1 as MNHEY and CDR2 as SVGAGI. Losses at the gene ends were 0 bases for V and 6 bases for J; bases not matched to a gene: 6. As DNA, the CDR3 is TGTGCCAGCAGTTACTCCGGGACTAGCTCGGCCGAGCAGTACTTC. Its translation is CASSYSGTSSAEQYF.

This clonotype showed up just a few times. The chain recombines TRBV20-1 with TRBJ2-2; TRBD2 matches at 9 bases. The length of the CDR3 is 15 residues. Germline assignment: CDR1 DFQATT and CDR2 SNEGSKA (reference sequence). The trim removed 3 bases at V and 5 bases at J, leaving 7 bases unmatched. The CDR3, as DNA: TGCAGTGCTAGGGGTAGCGGGAGCGGAACCGGGGAGCTGTTTTTT. This encodes CSARGSGSGTGELFF.

This chain joins TRBV6-1 and TRBJ2-7; D is undetermined. Trimming shortened V by 6 bases and J by 0 bases, and 12 bases separated the two germline ends. The CDR3 consists of 14 residues. CDR1 and CDR2 from the germline V gene are MNHNS and SASEGT. Here the CDR3 DNA reads TGTGCCAGCAGAAAGATGGGAACCTCCTACGAGCAGTACTTC. Its protein is CASRKMGTSYEQYF.

The V call is TRBV11-2, the J call TRBJ2-7, with TRBD2 matching 10 bases. The V segment lost 3 bases and the J segment 7 bases; nucleotides outside the gene matches: 9. The V gene's germline CDR1 is SGHAT and CDR2 FQNNGV. The CDR3 consists of 15 residues. CDR3 sequence reads: CASSFSAGGPQEQYF. The DNA of the CDR3 is TGTGCCAGCAGCTTCTCAGCGGGAGGGCCGCAAGAGCAGTACTTC. Filled out from reference TRBV11-2 and TRBJ2-7, the complete variable domain reads EAGVAQSPRYKIIEKRQSVAFWCNPISGHATLYWYQQILGQGPKLLIQFQNNGVVDDSQLPKDRFSAERLKGVDSTLKIQPAKLEDSAVYLCASSFSAGGPQEQYFGPGTRLTVT.

The V gene is TRBV15, the J gene TRBJ2-1; TRBD2 agrees at 8 bases. This CDR3 comprises 14 residues. Trimming at V came to 8 bases and at J to 6 bases, leaving 9 bases not matched to a gene. CDR1 and CDR2 (germline): LNHNV, YYDKDF (reference sequence). The CDR3 sequence: CATRGGRRLNEQFF. The CDR3, as DNA: TGTGCCACCCGTGGCGGGAGGAGGCTCAATGAGCAGTTCTTC.

This clonotype was counted between two and nine times. The chain links TRBV28 to TRBJ2-2; 9 bases fit TRBD2. Germline V CDR1 and CDR2: MDHEN, SYDVKM. The ends lost 3 bases at V and 6 bases at J; junction bases unmatched: 5. This CDR3 has 15 residues. This chain's CDR3 is CASSFRREGAGELFF. The CDR3 DNA reads as TGTGCCAGCAGTTTTCGGCGGGAGGGGGCCGGGGAGCTGTTTTTT.

The rearrangement joins TRBV1 to TRBJ1-1. TRBV1 is a listed pseudogene. The CDR3 extends over 20 amino acids. CDR3 DNA sequence: TGCACCAGCAGCCAAGAAGGGAGGGGGAACTCATTATATCCAACTACTGAAGCTTTCTTT. Protein: CTSSQEGRGNSLYPTTEAFF.

This clonotype showed up just a few times. The chain couples TRBV15 to TRBJ1-2; TRBD1 agrees at 8 bases. The V segment lost 0 bases and the J segment 10 bases; nucleotides outside the gene matches: 10. The CDR3 runs to 15 residues. The germline gives CDR1 LNHNV, CDR2 YYDKDF (reference sequence). CDR3 sequence (DNA): TGTGCCACCAGCAGAGAGAGGAACAGGGGGGAGGACTACACCTTC. It is translated as CATSRERNRGEDYTF. The full variable domain, with the rest looked up from reference TRBV15 and TRBJ1-2, is DAMVIQNPRYQVTQFGKPVTLSCSQTLNHNVMYWYQQKSSQAPKLLFHYYDKDFNNEADTPDNFQSRRPNTSFCFLDIRSPGLGDTAMYLCATSRERNRGEDYTFGSGTRLTVV.

The V call is TRBV7-3, the J call TRBJ2-1; 7 bases are shared with TRBD2. In germline, CDR1 is SGHTA, CDR2 FQGTGA. The CDR3 contains 14 residues. The V segment lost 1 base and the J segment 7 bases; nucleotides outside the gene matches: 4. CDR3 loop: CASSLSGSSNEQFF. In DNA form, the CDR3 reads TGTGCCAGCAGCTTAAGCGGGAGTAGTAATGAGCAGTTCTTC.

The chain employs TRBV7-9 and TRBJ2-7; no firm D call. The CDR3 covers 12 residues. Germline CDR1 is SEHNR and CDR2 is FQNEAQ (reference sequence). The ends were cut back, 0 bases at V and 6 bases at J, with 6 bases in the middle. The CDR3 DNA follows: TGTGCCAGCAGCTTAGCGCGAAGCGAGCAGTACTTC. It codes for CASSLARSEQYF. The whole variable domain, filled in from reference TRBV7-9 and TRBJ2-7, reads DTGVSQNPRHKITKRGQNVTFRCDPISEHNRLYWYRQTLGQGPEFLTYFQNEAQLEKSRLLSDRFSAERPKGSFSTLEIQRTEQGDSAMYLCASSLARSEQYFGPGTRLTVT.

Only a few counts were recorded for this clonotype. The chain links TRBV4-1 to TRBJ2-2, with D possibly TRBD1 on 5 matching bases. The CDR3 spans 15 residues. V gave up 0 bases and J gave up 5 bases, with 10 bases separating them. From germline, CDR1 is MGHRA and CDR2 YSYEKL. This CDR3 is CASSQEVGQTGELFF. CDR3 sequence (DNA): TGCGCCAGCAGCCAAGAAGTGGGGCAGACCGGGGAGCTGTTTTTT.

The chain is built from TRBV2 and TRBJ2-7; the D gene is possibly TRBD1 (6 bases). The V end lost 7 bases, the J end lost 2 bases, and 15 bases lay between the germline ends. The CDR3 has 14 residues. Germline CDR1 is SNHLY and CDR2 is FYNNEI. DNA of the CDR3: TGTGCCAGCAAGCCGGGACACCCAACCTACGAGCAGTACTTC. Protein: CASKPGHPTYEQYF.

This chain links TRBV6-1 with TRBJ2-5; 14 nucleotides agree with TRBD2. The CDR3 sequence is 15 residues long. V shed 7 bases and J 5 bases; nucleotides not matched to a gene: 6. Germline assignment: CDR1 MNHNS and CDR2 SASEGT. In nucleotides, the CDR3 is TGTGCCAGCACTCTTGGACTAGCGGGAGGCGAGACCCAGTACTTC. This sequence encodes CASTLGLAGGETQYF.

V gene TRBV24-1 combines with J gene TRBJ2-3; TRBD1 might be the D (5 bases). From germline, CDR1 is KGHDR and CDR2 SFDVKD. Trimming left V 4 bases short and J 0 bases short, with 16 bases between. This CDR3 has 17 residues. The CDR3 nucleotides read TGTGCCACCAGTGACCCTTTGACAGACCACAGCACAGATACGCAGTATTTT. Translation gives CATSDPLTDHSTDTQYF.

This clonotype was detected only a few times. This sequence joins TRBV15 and TRBJ1-5, with TRBD1 matching over 7 bases. Per germline, CDR1 LNHNV and CDR2 YYDKDF (reference sequence). V shed 5 bases, J shed 2 bases, and the junction held 6 bases outside the gene matches. The CDR3 loop spans 15 amino acids. In DNA form, the CDR3 reads TGTGCCACCAGCGACACAGGGGTTCGCAATCAGCCCCAGCATTTT. It codes for CATSDTGVRNQPQHF.

This clonotype was observed a few times. This chain joins TRBV10-3 and TRBJ2-3; tentatively, D is TRBD2 (6 bases). The ends were cut back, 8 bases at V and 3 bases at J, with 6 bases in the middle. The CDR3 has 11 residues. Germline assignment: CDR1 ENHRY and CDR2 SYGVKD. Here the CDR3 reads CAIGGTDTQYF. The CDR3 DNA reads as TGTGCCATCGGAGGGACAGATACGCAGTATTTT.